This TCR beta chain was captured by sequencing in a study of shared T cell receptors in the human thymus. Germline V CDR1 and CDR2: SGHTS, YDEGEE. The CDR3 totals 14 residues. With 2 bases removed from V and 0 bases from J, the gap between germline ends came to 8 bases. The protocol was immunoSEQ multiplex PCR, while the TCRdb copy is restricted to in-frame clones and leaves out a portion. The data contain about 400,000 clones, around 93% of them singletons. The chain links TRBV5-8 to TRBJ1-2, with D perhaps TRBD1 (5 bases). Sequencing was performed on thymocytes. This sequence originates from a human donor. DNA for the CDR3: TGTGCCAGCAGCTTAGGGACGACTAACTATGGCTACACCTTC. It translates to CASSLGTTNYGYTF.